This T cell receptor beta chain was identified in a study of cytomegalovirus exposure and HLA in healthy donors. Trimming removed 6 bases from V and 6 bases from J; junction bases left unmatched: 5. The length of the CDR3 is 14 residues. CDR1 and CDR2 (germline): LNHDA, SQIVND (reference sequence). The table came from immunoSEQ multiplex PCR; TCRdb's copy has only in-frame clones and leaves some out. The table has 200,000 to 250,000 clones, roughly 89% seen once. The donors were part of the validation cohort of 120 subjects. That cohort was separate from the first cohort, which comprised 550 to 750 subjects.

The TCR originated in a man in his late teens or twenties in good health and CMV-seronegative. Sequencing was done on a sample of PBMCs. The chain joins TRBV19 to TRBJ1-6; 7 positions match TRBD1. In DNA form, the CDR3 reads TGTGCCAGTAGGGGGACAGCAGGTAATTCACCCCTCCACTTT. This encodes CASRGTAGNSPLHF.